One sample yielded the 22 T cell receptor beta chains listed below, sequenced in a study of blood T cell repertoires in COVID-19. Produced via immunoSEQ multiplex PCR; TCRdb's table is partial and in-frame only. The table lists around 150,000 clones, 84% of them singletons. The specimen sequenced was PBMCs or T cells enriched from blood (not recorded which). Receptors were obtained from a man in his fifties who had recovered from COVID-19.

The chain couples TRBV7-9 to TRBJ2-5; 8 nucleotides line up with TRBD2. Germline trimming cut 1 base from V and 4 bases from J; bases unmatched to any gene: 11. Per germline, CDR1 SEHNR and CDR2 FQNEAQ (reference sequence). CDR3 size: 17 residues. CDR3 in amino acids: CASSLVRQRGRRETQYF. DNA for the CDR3: TGTGCCAGCAGCTTAGTTCGTCAGCGGGGGAGGCGAGAGACCCAGTACTTC. Combining the CDR3 with reference TRBV7-9 and TRBJ2-5 gives the whole variable domain DTGVSQNPRHKITKRGQNVTFRCDPISEHNRLYWYRQTLGQGPEFLTYFQNEAQLEKSRLLSDRFSAERPKGSFSTLEIQRTEQGDSAMYLCASSLVRQRGRRETQYFGPGTRLLVL.

The J gene is TRBJ1-4, the V gene TRBV6-5; D gene unclear. V was shortened by 6 bases and J by 10 bases, with 21 bases between the two germline ends. This CDR3 spans 15 amino acids. Germline V gives CDR1 MNHEY, CDR2 SVGAGI. CDR3 region: CASSLDGELRGKLFF. The CDR3 DNA reads TGTGCCAGCAGCCTGGACGGTGAGCTTCGGGGAAAACTGTTTTTT.

The V and J genes are TRBV27 and TRBJ1-6; 7 bases fit TRBD1. There are 16 residues in the CDR3. CDR1 is MNHEY and CDR2 is SMNVEV in the germline V gene (reference sequence). Germline trimming cut 7 bases from V and 9 bases from J; bases unmatched to any gene: 15. The CDR3 region has the DNA TGTGCCAGCAACTCGGACAGGTCGTCTACTCGTTCACCCCTCCACTTT. Residues: CASNSDRSSTRSPLHF.

The genes are TRBV9 and TRBJ2-3, with 12 nucleotides matching TRBD2. J lost 9 bases, V lost 0 bases, and 8 bases had no gene match. The CDR3 sequence is 16 residues long. CDR1 is SGDLS, CDR2 YYNGEE, per germline. As DNA, the CDR3 is TGTGCCAGCAGCGTAGTTACTAGCGGGGGGCGCAGCACGCAGTATTTT. Translating it yields CASSVVTSGGRSTQYF.

This rearrangement joins TRBV18 to TRBJ1-3; D is possibly TRBD1 (6 bases). This CDR3 is 17 amino acids long. CDR1 is KGHSH, CDR2 LQKENI, per germline. V shed 2 bases and J shed 2 bases, with 16 bases lying between them. CDR3 in amino acids: CASSPTSTGYAGNTIYF. CDR3 sequence (DNA): TGTGCCAGCTCACCAACCTCGACAGGCTATGCTGGAAACACCATATATTTT. Variable domain in full (rest from reference TRBV18 and TRBJ1-3): NAGVMQNPRHLVRRRGQEARLRCSPMKGHSHVYWYRQLPEEGLKFMVYLQKENIIDESGMPKERFSAEFPKEGPSILRIQQVVRGDSAAYFCASSPTSTGYAGNTIYFGEGSWLTVV.

This clone was seen a few times. The rearrangement uses TRBV2 and TRBJ1-5; D is perhaps TRBD1 (6 bases). V was shortened by 3 bases and J by 3 bases, with 15 bases between the two germline ends. Germline values: CDR1 SNHLY, CDR2 FYNNEI. This CDR3 contains 16 residues. The chain's CDR3 is CASSETGSHLNQPQHF. The CDR3 region has the DNA TGTGCCAGCAGTGAGACAGGTTCCCACCTCAATCAGCCCCAGCATTTT.

The chain uses TRBV9 and TRBJ1-4, with 11 bases aligning to TRBD1. Germline V gene sequence: CDR1 SGDLS, CDR2 YYNGEE. The CDR3 is made up of 15 amino acids. Unmatched junction bases numbered 7, after V lost 4 bases and J lost 8 bases. The CDR3 is CASSWGQGELEKLFF. In nucleotides, the CDR3 is TGTGCCAGCAGCTGGGGACAGGGGGAGTTGGAAAAACTGTTTTTT.

The rearrangement joins TRBV7-2 to TRBJ1-1, with 9 bases that match TRBD1. J gave up 1 base and V 5 bases, and 2 bases lay outside the gene matches. Germline V gene lookup returns CDR1 SGHTA and CDR2 FQGNSA. The CDR3 loop spans 14 amino acids. The CDR3 is CASSPQGANTEAFF. DNA of the CDR3: TGTGCCAGCAGCCCACAGGGGGCGAACACTGAAGCTTTCTTT.

The rearrangement joins TRBV5-1 to TRBJ2-3; 11 nucleotides line up with TRBD2. This CDR3 has 16 amino acids. CDR1 and CDR2 from the germline V gene are SGHRS and YFSETQ. The V gene end was trimmed by 4 bases and the J gene end by 2 bases; junction bases not matched to a gene: 6. CDR3 in DNA: TGCGCCAGCAGCAGGGGACTAGCGGTAACCACAGATACGCAGTATTTT. Translating it yields CASSRGLAVTTDTQYF.

This clone was counted once. The CDR3 loop is CASSPQTDLRSPLHF. The CDR3 bases are TGCGCCAGCAGCCCTCAGACTGACTTAAGGTCACCCCTCCACTTT. This rearrangement joins TRBV5-1 to TRBJ1-6; no clear D. The CDR3 contains 15 residues. CDR1 is SGHRS, CDR2 YFSETQ, per germline. Trimming stripped 4 bases from V and 10 bases from J, with 18 bases between.

The chain links TRBV27 to TRBJ1-4; 12 bases line up with TRBD1. J was trimmed by 13 bases and V by 0 bases; bases with no gene match: 6. Per the germline V gene, CDR1 is MNHEY and CDR2 is SMNVEV (reference sequence). The CDR3 sequence is 15 residues long. CDR3 nucleotide sequence: TGTGCCAGCAGTTTATCCGGGACAGGGGGCGGTGGACTGTTTTTT. It is translated as CASSLSGTGGGGLFF.

CDR3 residues: CASSPRQGPWNQPQHF. CDR3 in DNA: TGTGCCAGCAGCCCGCGACAGGGCCCGTGGAATCAGCCCCAGCATTTT. V usage is TRBV7-6 and J usage is TRBJ1-5; 7 nucleotides match TRBD1. The V and J ends lost 5 bases and 4 bases, in that order; junction bases with no gene match: 11. Germline CDR1 and CDR2: SGHVS and FNYEAQ. The CDR3 length is 16 residues.

The genes are TRBV6-5 and TRBJ1-3; 8 bases align to TRBD1. Germline V lookup: CDR1 MNHEY, CDR2 SVGAGI. Trimming removed 4 bases from V and 2 bases from J; junction bases left unmatched: 7. The length of the CDR3 is 16 residues. The chain's CDR3 is CASSFDRGTTGNTIYF. The CDR3 bases are TGTGCCAGCAGTTTCGACAGGGGAACTACTGGAAACACCATATATTTT.

CDR3 sequence (DNA): TGTGCCAGTAGTATTGAGTTCTCTGGAAACACCATATATTTT. Residues: CASSIEFSGNTIYF. This rearrangement joins TRBV19 to TRBJ1-3; D unclear. CDR3 length: 14 residues. The germline V gene has CDR1 LNHDA and CDR2 SQIVND (reference sequence). With 3 bases removed from V and 0 bases from J, the gap between germline ends came to 6 bases.

The chain couples TRBV5-6 to TRBJ2-7; 9 positions match TRBD1. CDR3 length: 16 residues. CDR1 and CDR2 from the germline V gene are SGHDT and YYEEEE. Germline trimming cut 4 bases from V and 1 base from J; bases unmatched to any gene: 9. The CDR3 DNA is TGTGCCAGCAGCACCCCCGGGACAGGGAGGTCCTACGAGCAGTACTTC. It translates to CASSTPGTGRSYEQYF.

This clone was counted between two and nine times. This rearrangement joins TRBV7-9 to TRBJ2-1; 7 bases are a match to TRBD1. V gave up 4 bases and J gave up 3 bases; unmatched junction bases: 6. The germline V gene has CDR1 SEHNR and CDR2 FQNEAQ (reference sequence). The length of the CDR3 is 15 residues. The CDR3 DNA reads as TGTGCCAGCAGCTATACCGGGACAGTCTACAATGAGCAGTTCTTC. This translates into CASSYTGTVYNEQFF.

The chain has TRBV2 and TRBJ1-1; 9 bases line up with TRBD1. The germline V gene encodes CDR1 SNHLY and CDR2 FYNNEI. This CDR3 comprises 16 residues. Trimming cost V 6 bases and J 10 bases; bases outside gene matches: 18. This CDR3 is CASRIRDRVRARGAFF. For the CDR3, the DNA is TGTGCCAGCAGAATCCGGGACAGGGTTCGGGCACGTGGAGCTTTCTTT.

The count of this clone is one. The chain uses TRBV4-2 and TRBJ2-3; D is ambiguous. Germline CDR1 and CDR2: LGHNA and YNFKEQ. V gave up 1 base and J gave up 6 bases, with 8 bases separating them. The CDR3 is 13 amino acids. CDR3 coding DNA: TGTGCCAGCAGCCAAGGTCTACGGGATACGCAGTATTTT. Its translation: CASSQGLRDTQYF.

This sequence joins TRBV7-2 and TRBJ1-2, with 9 positions matching TRBD1. The CDR3 is 15 amino acids. V dropped 2 bases and J dropped 4; count of bases not matched to a gene: 5. Looked up from germline, CDR1 is SGHTA and CDR2 is FQGNSA. This CDR3 is CASSLYRGRTYGYTF. For the CDR3, the DNA is TGTGCCAGCAGCTTATACAGGGGGCGCACCTATGGCTACACCTTC.

The CDR3 reads CASSLTSGGFGEQFF. CDR3 coding DNA: TGTGCCAGCAGCTTGACTAGCGGGGGGTTTGGTGAGCAGTTCTTC. The genes are TRBV7-3 and TRBJ2-1; TRBD2 matches at 13 bases. This CDR3 has 15 residues. Per the germline V gene, CDR1 is SGHTA and CDR2 is FQGTGA. J lost 9 bases, V lost 3 bases, and 5 bases had no gene match.

The chain links TRBV3-1 (or the pseudogene TRBV3-2) to TRBJ2-1; TRBD2 aligns across 11 bases. V shed 1 base, J shed 10 bases, and the junction held 0 bases outside the gene matches. Per the germline V gene, CDR1 is LGHDT and CDR2 is YNNKEL (reference sequence). The CDR3 sequence is 13 residues long. Here the CDR3 DNA reads TGTGCCAGCAGCCAAGGGACTAGCGGGGAGCAGTTCTTC. Protein product: CASSQGTSGEQFF.

The V gene is TRBV6-6, the J gene TRBJ1-5, with 7 positions matching TRBD1. The CDR3 contains 17 residues. The germline V gene encodes CDR1 MNHNY and CDR2 SVGAGI (reference sequence). Losses at the gene ends were 5 bases for V and 6 bases for J; bases not matched to a gene: 16. The chain's CDR3 is CASSPRLEGASVQPQHF. CDR3 nucleotides: TGTGCCAGCAGTCCCCGGTTGGAGGGGGCGTCGGTTCAGCCCCAGCATTTT.